This entry lists 23 T cell receptor beta chains sequenced from one sample in a study of cytomegalovirus exposure and HLA in healthy donors. Repertoires were generated with immunoSEQ multiplex PCR, while TCRdb's copy carries only in-frame clones and drops some. The table includes 150,000 to 180,000 clones, 85% to 90% detected once. The sequenced sample was PBMCs. These TCRs come from a human donor in good health.

The V call is TRBV10-3, the J call TRBJ1-2; tentative D call: TRBD1 (5 bases). With 0 bases removed from V and 4 bases from J, the gap between germline ends came to 15 bases. From germline, CDR1 is ENHRY and CDR2 SYGVKD. CDR3 length: 16 residues. CDR3 amino acids: CAISESIQGSLYGYTF. As DNA, the CDR3 is TGTGCCATCAGTGAGTCGATCCAGGGAAGTCTCTATGGCTACACCTTC.

The V gene is TRBV19, the J gene TRBJ1-1, with 9 bases identical to TRBD1. Germline CDR1 reads LNHDA; CDR2 reads SQIVND (reference sequence). The V segment lost 2 bases and the J segment 5 bases; nucleotides outside the gene matches: 3. This CDR3 spans 14 amino acids. The CDR3 DNA reads TGTGCCAGTAGTATAACAGGGGGCGTAACTGAAGCTTTCTTT. Its protein product is CASSITGGVTEAFF.

This clone has just one count. The chain has TRBV7-9 and TRBJ1-5, with 7 bases matching TRBD1. Germline CDR1 is SEHNR and CDR2 is FQNEAQ (reference sequence). The CDR3 extends over 15 amino acids. V dropped 5 bases and J dropped 3; count of bases not matched to a gene: 7. The CDR3 region is CASSPQGQYNQPQHF. CDR3 bases: TGTGCCAGCAGCCCCCAGGGACAGTACAATCAGCCCCAGCATTTT.

The chain recombines TRBV27 with TRBJ1-5; 7 bases are a match to TRBD1. The CDR3 is 15 residues long. Unmatched junction bases numbered 8, after V lost 2 bases and J lost 7 bases. Germline values: CDR1 MNHEY, CDR2 SMNVEV (reference sequence). The CDR3 DNA reads as TGTGCCAGCAGTTTACAAACAGGGGTCGGACAGCCCCAGCATTTT. This sequence encodes CASSLQTGVGQPQHF.

The genes are TRBV13 and TRBJ1-1; 8 positions agree with TRBD1. CDR3 length equals 17 residues. The germline gives CDR1 PRHDT, CDR2 FYEKMQ (reference sequence). J gave up 0 bases and V 4 bases, and 10 bases lay outside the gene matches. The CDR3 DNA follows: TGTGCCAGCAGCTCGCGATACAGGGGGAGTGTGAACACTGAAGCTTTCTTT. This encodes CASSSRYRGSVNTEAFF.

The rearrangement links TRBV6-5 to TRBJ2-2, with D possibly being TRBD1 (5 bases). CDR1 is MNHEY, CDR2 SVGAGI, per germline. There are 13 residues in the CDR3. The germline V and J ends were trimmed by 2 bases and 6 bases, with 7 bases remaining between them. CDR3 bases: TGTGCCAGCAGTTACAGGGGTCCCGGGGAGCTGTTTTTT. Its protein is CASSYRGPGELFF.

CDR3 sequence reads: CASSLNGFYQPQHF. The CDR3 DNA reads TGTGCCAGCAGTTTAAACGGGTTTTATCAGCCCCAGCATTTT. V and J are TRBV28 and TRBJ1-5, with D unresolved. V dropped 2 bases and J dropped 5 bases, with 10 bases sitting between them. The CDR3 contains 14 residues. Germline CDR1 MDHEN, CDR2 SYDVKM.

The chain combines TRBV18 with TRBJ1-1; TRBD1 matches at 9 bases. V trimming: 3 bases; J trimming: 3 bases; junction bases outside the gene matches: 8. CDR1 and CDR2 (germline): KGHSH, LQKENI. CDR3 length equals 16 residues. CDR3 sequence (DNA): TGTGCCAGCTCACCCCTTGGACAGGGGTTGCACACTGAAGCTTTCTTT. The encoded protein is CASSPLGQGLHTEAFF.

This sequence joins TRBV15 and TRBJ2-7; 8 bases agree with TRBD2. J gave up 5 bases and V 4 bases, and 7 bases lay outside the gene matches. The CDR3 is 14 residues long. Germline V gives CDR1 LNHNV, CDR2 YYDKDF (reference sequence). The DNA for the CDR3 is TGTGCCACCAGCAATTTTGCGGGGGGCCACGAGCAGTACTTC. Translating gives CATSNFAGGHEQYF.

The chain uses TRBV5-6 and TRBJ2-1; TRBD1 matches at 10 bases. The CDR3 is made up of 15 amino acids. With 5 bases clipped from V and 6 bases from J, the junction kept 8 bases outside the gene matches. Germline assignment: CDR1 SGHDT and CDR2 YYEEEE. The DNA of the CDR3 is TGTGCCAGCAGTCAGGGGGACAGGGGATTCAATGAGCAGTTCTTC. Translation gives CASSQGDRGFNEQFF.

The chain recombines TRBV2 with TRBJ1-1, with 11 bases aligning to TRBD1. There are 15 residues in the CDR3. Trimming removed 11 bases from V and 5 bases from J; junction bases left unmatched: 13. Per germline, CDR1 SNHLY and CDR2 FYNNEI. The CDR3 sequence: CAEAKDRGLGTEAFF. The CDR3 region has the DNA TGTGCCGAGGCTAAGGACAGGGGGCTTGGAACTGAAGCTTTCTTT.

The rearrangement joins TRBV12-5 to TRBJ1-3, with 10 bases that match TRBD1. CDR3 length: 16 residues. Germline V lookup: CDR1 LGHNT, CDR2 FRNRAP. J was trimmed by 4 bases and V by 5 bases; bases with no gene match: 8. CDR3 in DNA: TGTGCTAGTGGTCCCCGACAGGGGGCCGGGGGAAACACCATATATTTT. Its protein is CASGPRQGAGGNTIYF.

The CDR3 DNA reads as TGTGCCAGTAGAACGAGTATACGGAATGAAAAACTGTTTTTT. This codes for CASRTSIRNEKLFF. The chain employs TRBV19 and TRBJ1-4; no clear D. V shed 6 bases and J shed 5 bases, with 13 bases lying between them. This CDR3 contains 14 residues. Germline CDR1 is LNHDA and CDR2 is SQIVND (reference sequence). Based on the CDR3 plus reference TRBV19 and TRBJ1-4, the full variable domain is DGGITQSPKYLFRKEGQNVTLSCEQNLNHDAMYWYRQDPGQGLRLIYYSQIVNDFQKGDIAEGYSVSREKKESFPLTVTSAQKNPTAFYLCASRTSIRNEKLFFGSGTQLSVL.

This clone is a singleton in its sample. The CDR3 coding sequence is TGTGCCAGCAGCCCCCGTGGGGTGGGGCGAGTGGTCACTGAAGCTTTCTTT. The encoded protein is CASSPRGVGRVVTEAFF. This sequence joins TRBV5-4 and TRBJ1-1, with a tentative D call TRBD1 (5 bases). With 4 bases removed from V and 4 bases from J, the gap between germline ends came to 23 bases. In germline, CDR1 is SGHNT, CDR2 YYREEE (reference sequence). The CDR3 has 17 residues.

This sequence joins TRBV28 and TRBJ2-1, with 14 bases lining up with TRBD2. V trimming: 3 bases; J trimming: 6 bases; junction bases outside the gene matches: 4. CDR3 size: 16 residues. Germline values: CDR1 MDHEN, CDR2 SYDVKM. CDR3 region: CASSFPGTSGSNEQFF. CDR3 in DNA: TGTGCCAGCAGTTTTCCCGGGACTAGCGGGAGCAATGAGCAGTTCTTC.

The chain joins TRBV28 to TRBJ2-2; D unresolved. The V and J ends lost 2 bases and 1 base respectively, with 14 bases between them. Germline loops: CDR1 MDHEN, CDR2 SYDVKM. The CDR3 contains 17 residues. The CDR3, as DNA: TGTGCCAGCAGTTTAGTGGTCCTACCCCAGAACACCGGGGAGCTGTTTTTT. This encodes CASSLVVLPQNTGELFF.

V is TRBV6-5 and J is TRBJ2-1; D is undetermined. Trimming stripped 0 bases from V and 2 bases from J, with 11 bases between. Germline-derived CDR1 and CDR2 are MNHEY and SVGAGI. This CDR3 comprises 16 residues. CDR3 loop: CASSYSPTSPYNEQFF. CDR3 DNA sequence: TGTGCCAGCAGTTACTCTCCCACTTCCCCCTACAATGAGCAGTTCTTC.

The chain employs TRBV29-1 and TRBJ2-1; TRBD2 matches 10 bases. This CDR3 spans 16 amino acids. Germline-derived CDR1 and CDR2 are SQVTM and ANQGSEA. The junction had 16 bases not matched to a gene; V was cut back by 5 bases and J by 9 bases. The chain's CDR3 is CSVTVLERGGYGEQFF. The DNA of the CDR3 is TGCAGCGTTACCGTCTTAGAGCGGGGGGGATACGGTGAGCAGTTCTTC.

This chain connects TRBV5-4 to TRBJ2-2; D gene uncertain. Trimming cost V 2 bases and J 0 bases, with 8 bases left between them. The CDR3 is 15 amino acids. Germline V CDR1 and CDR2: SGHNT, YYREEE (reference sequence). CDR3 bases: TGTGCCAGCAGCTTTTCTCTAGCGAACACCGGGGAGCTGTTTTTT. Its protein product is CASSFSLANTGELFF.

The chain has TRBV5-1 and TRBJ2-3, with D tentatively TRBD1 (5 bases). The CDR3 covers 14 residues. The V end lost 0 bases, the J end lost 8 bases, and 13 bases lay between the germline ends. CDR1 SGHRS and CDR2 YFSETQ come from the germline V gene. For the CDR3, the DNA is TGCGCCAGCAGCTTGGCCCAGGGTTTAGGTACGCAGTATTTT. This gives the protein CASSLAQGLGTQYF.

The genes are TRBV20-1 and TRBJ2-1; D may be TRBD1 (6 bases). Trimming left V 6 bases short and J 9 bases short, with 12 bases between. CDR3 size: 11 residues. The germline CDR1 and CDR2 sequences are DFQATT and SNEGSKA (reference sequence). This chain's CDR3 is CSASQGREQFF. CDR3 DNA sequence: TGCAGTGCGAGTCAGGGGCGTGAGCAGTTCTTC.

The J gene is TRBJ1-1, the V gene TRBV6-1; 7 bases align to TRBD1. J gave up 9 bases and V 6 bases, and 4 bases lay outside the gene matches. The CDR3 consists of 11 residues. Germline V gives CDR1 MNHNS, CDR2 SASEGT. The chain's CDR3 is CASSLTGKAFF. The DNA of the CDR3 is TGTGCCAGCAGCCTGACAGGGAAAGCTTTCTTT.

CDR3 in DNA: TGTGCCAGCTCCGACCGGGGGGCCTACGAGCAGTACTTC. It codes for CASSDRGAYEQYF. The genes are TRBV18 and TRBJ2-7; 7 positions match TRBD2. Germline V gene data show CDR1 as KGHSH and CDR2 as LQKENI. The CDR3 runs 13 residues. After removal of 6 bases from V and 2 bases from J, the junction contained 4 bases not matched to a gene. The full variable domain, in which reference TRBV18 and TRBJ2-7 provide the parts outside the CDR3, is NAGVMQNPRHLVRRRGQEARLRCSPMKGHSHVYWYRQLPEEGLKFMVYLQKENIIDESGMPKERFSAEFPKEGPSILRIQQVVRGDSAAYFCASSDRGAYEQYFGPGTRLTVT.